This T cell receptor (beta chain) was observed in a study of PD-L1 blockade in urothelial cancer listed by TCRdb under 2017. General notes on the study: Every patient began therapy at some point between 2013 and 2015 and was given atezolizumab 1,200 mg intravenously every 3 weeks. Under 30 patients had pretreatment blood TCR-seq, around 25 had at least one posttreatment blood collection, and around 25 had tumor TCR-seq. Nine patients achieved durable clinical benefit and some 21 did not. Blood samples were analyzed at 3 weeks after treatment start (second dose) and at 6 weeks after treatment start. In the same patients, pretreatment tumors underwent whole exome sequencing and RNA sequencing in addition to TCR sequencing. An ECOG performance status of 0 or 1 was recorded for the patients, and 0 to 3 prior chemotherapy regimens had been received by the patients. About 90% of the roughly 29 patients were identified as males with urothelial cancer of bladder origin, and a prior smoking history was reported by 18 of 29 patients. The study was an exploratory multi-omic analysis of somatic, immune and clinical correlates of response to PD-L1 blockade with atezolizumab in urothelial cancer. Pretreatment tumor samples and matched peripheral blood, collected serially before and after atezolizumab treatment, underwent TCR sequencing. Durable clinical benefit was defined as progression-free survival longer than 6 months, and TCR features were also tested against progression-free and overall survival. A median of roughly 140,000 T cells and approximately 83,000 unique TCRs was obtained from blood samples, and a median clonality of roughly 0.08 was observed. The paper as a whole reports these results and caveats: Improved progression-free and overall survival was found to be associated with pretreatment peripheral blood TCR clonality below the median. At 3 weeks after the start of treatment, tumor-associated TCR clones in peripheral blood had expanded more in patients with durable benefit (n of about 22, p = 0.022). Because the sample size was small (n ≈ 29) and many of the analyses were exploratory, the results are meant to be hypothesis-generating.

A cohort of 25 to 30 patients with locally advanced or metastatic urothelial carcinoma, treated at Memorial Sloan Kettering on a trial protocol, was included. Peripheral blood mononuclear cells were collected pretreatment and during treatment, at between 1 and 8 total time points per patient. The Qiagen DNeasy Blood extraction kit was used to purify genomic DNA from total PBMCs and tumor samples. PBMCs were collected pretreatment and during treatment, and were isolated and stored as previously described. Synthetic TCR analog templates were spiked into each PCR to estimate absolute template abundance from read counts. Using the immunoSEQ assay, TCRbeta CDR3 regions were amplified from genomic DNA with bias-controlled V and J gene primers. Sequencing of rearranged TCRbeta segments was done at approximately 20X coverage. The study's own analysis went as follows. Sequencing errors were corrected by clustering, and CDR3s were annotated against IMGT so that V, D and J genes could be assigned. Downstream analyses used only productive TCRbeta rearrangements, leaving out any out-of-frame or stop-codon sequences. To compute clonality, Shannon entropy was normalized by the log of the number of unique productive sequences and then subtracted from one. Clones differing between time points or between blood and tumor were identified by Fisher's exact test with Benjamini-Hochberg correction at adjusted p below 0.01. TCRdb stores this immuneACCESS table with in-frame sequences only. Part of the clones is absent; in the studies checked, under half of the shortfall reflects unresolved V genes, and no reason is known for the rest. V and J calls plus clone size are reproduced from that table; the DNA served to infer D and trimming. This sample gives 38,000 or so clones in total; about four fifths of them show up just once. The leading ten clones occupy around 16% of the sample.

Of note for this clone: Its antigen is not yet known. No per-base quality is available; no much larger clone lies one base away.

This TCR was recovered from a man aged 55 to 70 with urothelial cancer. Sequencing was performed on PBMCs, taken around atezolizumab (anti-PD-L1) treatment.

CDR3 protein: CASSLVAGGPDEQFF. In nucleotide form, the sequence is TGTGCCAGCAGCTTAGTAGCGGGAGGGCCCGATGAGCAGTTCTTC. The chain is made from TRBV7-2 and TRBJ2-1, with 11 junctional bases fitting TRBD2. From the germline V gene, CDR1 is SGHTA and CDR2 is FQGNSA. The CDR3 numbers 15 residues from cysteine through phenylalanine. Only the CDR3 portion is preserved as DNA: 45 bases, with reading frame beginning at the first base. V is pruned by 1 base and J by 8 bases, leaving 4 bases of the junction without a gene match.